The 10 T cell receptor beta chains below were found in one sample sequenced in a study of blood T cell repertoires in COVID-19. The method was immunoSEQ multiplex PCR; TCRdb's version includes in-frame clones alone and lacks a portion of them. Of about 400,000 clones in the sample, around nine tenths were seen once. The sequenced sample was PBMCs or T cells enriched from blood (not recorded which). The receptors originated from a woman aged 30 to 39 with acute COVID-19.

This chain connects TRBV21-1 to TRBJ1-5; TRBD1 is the table's D call and was not checked against the DNA. TRBV21-1 is deemed a pseudogene. The CDR3 is made up of 19 amino acids. The chain's CDR3 is CASSSPPGQGDYSNQPQHF. As DNA, the CDR3 is TGTGCCAGCAGCAGCCCTCCGGGACAGGGTGATTATAGCAATCAGCCCCAGCATTTT.

The genes are TRBV30 and TRBJ1-1; D is possibly TRBD1 (5 bases). Germline V lookup: CDR1 GTSNPN, CDR2 SVGIG (reference sequence). The V end was cut by 0 bases, the J end by 11 bases, with 10 bases between. The CDR3 has 11 amino acids. As DNA, the CDR3 is TGTGCCTGGAGTGTGGGTGGGGGGGCTTTCTTT. As protein: CAWSVGGGAFF.

This CDR3 is CASSQEDRSSYEQYF. In nucleotides, the CDR3 is TGCGCCAGCAGCCAAGAGGACAGGAGCTCCTACGAGCAGTACTTC. The chain joins TRBV4-3 to TRBJ2-7, with 7 bases lining up with TRBD1. The germline gives CDR1 LGHNA, CDR2 YSLEER. Trimming at V came to 0 bases and at J to 0 bases, leaving 2 bases not matched to a gene. The CDR3 is 15 residues long.

This chain connects TRBV9 to TRBJ1-4, with D possibly TRBD1 on 6 matching bases. Germline V CDR1 and CDR2: SGDLS, YYNGEE. This CDR3 is 14 amino acids long. The V end was cut by 4 bases, the J end by 5 bases, with 12 bases between. The CDR3 spells CASSSRQENEKLFF. CDR3 DNA sequence: TGTGCCAGCAGCTCTAGACAGGAAAATGAAAAACTGTTTTTT.

The V and J genes are TRBV6-5 and TRBJ2-3, with D maybe TRBD1 (5 bases). The V and J ends lost 1 base and 0 bases respectively, with 8 bases between them. The CDR3 is 15 residues long. Germline-derived CDR1 and CDR2 are MNHEY and SVGAGI. CDR3 sequence (DNA): TGTGCCAGCAGTTACTTCGCAGGGAGCACAGATACGCAGTATTTT. Translated, it gives CASSYFAGSTDTQYF.

This chain connects TRBV5-6 to TRBJ1-2; 8 bases line up with TRBD1. Unmatched junction bases numbered 9, after V lost 2 bases and J lost 0 bases. Germline CDR1 SGHDT, CDR2 YYEEEE. This CDR3 is 17 amino acids long. DNA of the CDR3: TGTGCCAGCAGCTTTTTACAGGGGGTAGAAACTAACTATGGCTACACCTTC. Its translation: CASSFLQGVETNYGYTF.

V usage is TRBV7-3 and J usage is TRBJ2-1, with 12 bases matching TRBD2. J was trimmed by 5 bases and V by 3 bases; bases with no gene match: 2. Germline V gives CDR1 SGHTA, CDR2 FQGTGA. This CDR3 spans 15 amino acids. This chain's CDR3 is CASSLTSGGHNEQFF. In nucleotides, the CDR3 is TGTGCCAGCAGCTTGACTAGCGGGGGCCACAATGAGCAGTTCTTC.

The chain joins TRBV7-9 to TRBJ1-4; perhaps TRBD1 as D (6 bases). V was cut by 7 bases and J by 7 bases, with 16 bases left in between. Per germline, CDR1 SEHNR and CDR2 FQNEAQ (reference sequence). The CDR3 runs 14 residues. The CDR3 DNA is TGTGCCAGCATCCAAGGACAGTCGGGTGAAAAACTGTTTTTT. Residues: CASIQGQSGEKLFF.

The V call is TRBV19, the J call TRBJ1-6; 9 positions agree with TRBD1. The ends lost 5 bases at V and 6 bases at J; junction bases unmatched: 8. The CDR3 runs to 16 residues. CDR1 LNHDA and CDR2 SQIVND come from the germline V gene (reference sequence). DNA for the CDR3: TGTGCCAGTAGTCTCCTCCGGGACAGGGTTAATTCACCCCTCCACTTT. The encoded protein is CASSLLRDRVNSPLHF. The full variable domain, its missing parts supplied by reference TRBV19 and TRBJ1-6, is DGGITQSPKYLFRKEGQNVTLSCEQNLNHDAMYWYRQDPGQGLRLIYYSQIVNDFQKGDIAEGYSVSREKKESFPLTVTSAQKNPTAFYLCASSLLRDRVNSPLHFGNGTRLTVT.

The CDR3 reads CASSIDLRTQYF. The CDR3 nucleotides are TGTGCCAGCAGCATAGACTTAAGGACCCAGTACTTC. The chain couples TRBV6-2 or TRBV6-3 to TRBJ2-5; unclear D gene. Germline CDR1 is MNHEY and CDR2 is SVGEGT. Trimming removed 6 bases at V and 7 bases at J, with 12 bases between. The CDR3 contains 12 residues.